The T cell receptor beta chain described here comes from a study of T cell responses to AZD1222 COVID-19 vaccine. General study results and limits: Possibly, clonal diversity was underestimated; donors were largely white British and included more females. Two doses of AZD1222 preceded a rise in Spike-specific TCR breadth and depth.

Germline CDR1 SEHNR, CDR2 FQNEAQ (reference sequence). V was shortened by 5 bases and J by 4 bases, with 8 bases between the two germline ends. The CDR3 covers 13 residues. Profiling relied on immunoSEQ multiplex PCR, and the TCRdb table lists in-frame clones only, not all of them. The table includes about 140,000 clones, 75% to 90% detected once. As for this clone: What it binds is not known.

The sequencing here drew on peripheral blood, taken on day 0 of AZD1222 vaccination. This TCR came from an adult in good health. J is TRBJ2-2 and V is TRBV7-9, with D unclear. This chain's CDR3 is CASSVTTTGELFF. CDR3 bases: TGTGCCAGCAGCGTCACAACCACCGGGGAGCTGTTTTTT.